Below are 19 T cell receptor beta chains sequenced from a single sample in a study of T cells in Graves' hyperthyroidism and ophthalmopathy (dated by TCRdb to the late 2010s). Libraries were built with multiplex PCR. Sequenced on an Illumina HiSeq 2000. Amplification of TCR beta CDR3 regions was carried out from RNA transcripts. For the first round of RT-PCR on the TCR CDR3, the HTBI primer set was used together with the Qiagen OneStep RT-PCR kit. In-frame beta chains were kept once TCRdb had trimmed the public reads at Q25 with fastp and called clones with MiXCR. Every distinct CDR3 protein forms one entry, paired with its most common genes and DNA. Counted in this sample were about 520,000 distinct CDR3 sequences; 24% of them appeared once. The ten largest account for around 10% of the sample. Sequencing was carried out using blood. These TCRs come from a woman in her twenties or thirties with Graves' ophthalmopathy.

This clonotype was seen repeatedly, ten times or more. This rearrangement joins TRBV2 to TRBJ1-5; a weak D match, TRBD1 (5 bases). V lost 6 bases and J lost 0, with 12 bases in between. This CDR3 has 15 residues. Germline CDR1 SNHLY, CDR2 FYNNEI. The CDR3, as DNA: TGTGCCAGCAGGGGCGGGGACCTTAGCAATCAGCCCCAGCATTTT. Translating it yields CASRGGDLSNQPQHF.

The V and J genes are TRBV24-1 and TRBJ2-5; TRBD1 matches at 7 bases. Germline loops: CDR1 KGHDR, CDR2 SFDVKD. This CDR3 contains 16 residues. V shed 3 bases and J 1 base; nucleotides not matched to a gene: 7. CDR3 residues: CATSDPGRTGQETQYF. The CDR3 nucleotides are TGTGCCACCAGTGATCCGGGGCGGACAGGCCAAGAGACCCAGTACTTC.

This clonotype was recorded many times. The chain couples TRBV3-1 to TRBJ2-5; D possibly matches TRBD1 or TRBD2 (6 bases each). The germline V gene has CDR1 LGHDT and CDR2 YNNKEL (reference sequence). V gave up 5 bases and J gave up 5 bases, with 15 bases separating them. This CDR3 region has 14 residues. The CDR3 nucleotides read TGTGCCAGCAGCTGGGGGGCGTCAGGGGAGACCCAGTACTTC. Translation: CASSWGASGETQYF.

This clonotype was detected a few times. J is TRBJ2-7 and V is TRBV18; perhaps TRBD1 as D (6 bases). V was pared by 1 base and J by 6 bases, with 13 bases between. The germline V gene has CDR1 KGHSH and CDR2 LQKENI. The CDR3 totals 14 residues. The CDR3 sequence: CASSPLQGSGEQYF. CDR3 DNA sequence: TGTGCCAGCTCACCACTACAGGGTTCTGGCGAGCAGTACTTC.

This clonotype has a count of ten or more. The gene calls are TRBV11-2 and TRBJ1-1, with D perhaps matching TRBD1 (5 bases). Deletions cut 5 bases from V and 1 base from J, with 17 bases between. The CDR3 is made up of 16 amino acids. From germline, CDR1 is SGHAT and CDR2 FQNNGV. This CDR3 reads CASSRSRGGWNTEAFF. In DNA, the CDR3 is TGTGCCAGCAGCCGATCACGGGGCGGATGGAACACTGAAGCTTTCTTT. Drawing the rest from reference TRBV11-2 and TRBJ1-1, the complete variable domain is EAGVAQSPRYKIIEKRQSVAFWCNPISGHATLYWYQQILGQGPKLLIQFQNNGVVDDSQLPKDRFSAERLKGVDSTLKIQPAKLEDSAVYLCASSRSRGGWNTEAFFGQGTRLTVV.

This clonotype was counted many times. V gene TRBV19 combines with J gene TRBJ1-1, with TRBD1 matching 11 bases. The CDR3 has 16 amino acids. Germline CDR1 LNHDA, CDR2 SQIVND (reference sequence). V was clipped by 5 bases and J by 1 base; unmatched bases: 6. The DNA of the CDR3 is TGTGCCAGTAGTCCCGGGACAGGGGGACCGAACACTGAAGCTTTCTTT. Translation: CASSPGTGGPNTEAFF.

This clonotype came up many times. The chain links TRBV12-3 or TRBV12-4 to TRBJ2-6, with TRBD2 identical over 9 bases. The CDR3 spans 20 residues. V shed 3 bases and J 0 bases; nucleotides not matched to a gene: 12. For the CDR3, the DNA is TGTGCCAGCAGTTTCGGCGGGGGGGCCCTAGCCTACTCTGGGGCCAACGTCCTGACTTTC. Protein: CASSFGGGALAYSGANVLTF.

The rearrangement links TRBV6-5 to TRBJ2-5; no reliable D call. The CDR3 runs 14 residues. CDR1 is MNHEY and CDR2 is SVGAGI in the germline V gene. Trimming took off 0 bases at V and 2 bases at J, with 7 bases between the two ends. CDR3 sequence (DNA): TGTGCCAGCAGTTACTCCCTGCTTCAAGAGACCCAGTACTTC. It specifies CASSYSLLQETQYF.

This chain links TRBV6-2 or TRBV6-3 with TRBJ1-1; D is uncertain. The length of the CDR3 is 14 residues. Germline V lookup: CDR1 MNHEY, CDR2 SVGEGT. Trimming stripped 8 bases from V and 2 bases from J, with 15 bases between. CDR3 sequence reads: CASHNAGSNTEAFF. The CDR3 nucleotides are TGTGCCAGCCACAACGCGGGGTCAAACACTGAAGCTTTCTTT.

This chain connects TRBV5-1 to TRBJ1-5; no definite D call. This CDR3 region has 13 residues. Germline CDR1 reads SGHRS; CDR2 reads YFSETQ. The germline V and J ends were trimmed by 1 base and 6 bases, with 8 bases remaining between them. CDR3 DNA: TGCGCCAGCAGCTTGATTCCAGGTCAGCCCCAGCATTTT. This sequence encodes CASSLIPGQPQHF.

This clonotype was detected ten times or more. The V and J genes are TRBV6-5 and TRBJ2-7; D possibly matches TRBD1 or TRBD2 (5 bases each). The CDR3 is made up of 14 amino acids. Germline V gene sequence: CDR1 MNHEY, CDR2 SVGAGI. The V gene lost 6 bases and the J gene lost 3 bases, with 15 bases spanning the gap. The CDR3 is CASRPGTVGYEQYF. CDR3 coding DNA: TGTGCCAGCAGACCCGGGACCGTCGGCTACGAGCAGTACTTC.

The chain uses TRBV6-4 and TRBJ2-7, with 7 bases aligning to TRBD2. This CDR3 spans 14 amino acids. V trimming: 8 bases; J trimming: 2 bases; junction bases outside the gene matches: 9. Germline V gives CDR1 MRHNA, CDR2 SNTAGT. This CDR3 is CASLREGGTYEQYF. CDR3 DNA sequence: TGTGCCAGCCTAAGGGAGGGCGGTACCTACGAGCAGTACTTC.

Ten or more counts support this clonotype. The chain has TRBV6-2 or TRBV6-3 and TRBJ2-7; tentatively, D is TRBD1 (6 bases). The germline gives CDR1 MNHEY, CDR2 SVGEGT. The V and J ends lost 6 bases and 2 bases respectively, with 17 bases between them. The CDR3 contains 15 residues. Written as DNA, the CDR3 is TGTGCCAGCAGAGGTTCCGGGACACTTCCCTACGAGCAGTACTTC. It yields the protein CASRGSGTLPYEQYF.

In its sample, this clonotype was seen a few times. The CDR3 protein is CSASTEGGNYGYTF. The DNA for the CDR3 is TGCAGTGCTTCAACAGAGGGCGGAAACTATGGCTACACCTTC. The chain employs TRBV20-1 and TRBJ1-2, with D unclear. The germline gives CDR1 DFQATT, CDR2 SNEGSKA (reference sequence). Between the trimmed V and J ends, which lost 5 bases and 2 bases, there was a span of 15 bases. This CDR3 region has 14 residues.

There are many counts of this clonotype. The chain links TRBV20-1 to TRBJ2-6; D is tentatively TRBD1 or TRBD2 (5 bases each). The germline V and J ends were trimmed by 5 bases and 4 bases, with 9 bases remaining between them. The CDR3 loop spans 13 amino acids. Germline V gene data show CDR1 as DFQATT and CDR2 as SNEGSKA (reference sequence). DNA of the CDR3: TGCAGTGCTGGGGGTGCCGGGGCCAACGTCCTGACTTTC. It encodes CSAGGAGANVLTF.

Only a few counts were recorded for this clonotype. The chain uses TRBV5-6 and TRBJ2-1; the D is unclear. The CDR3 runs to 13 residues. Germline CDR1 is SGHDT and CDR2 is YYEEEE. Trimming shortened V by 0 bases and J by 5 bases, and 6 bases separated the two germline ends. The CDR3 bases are TGTGCCAGCAGCTTGGACCGGCACAATGAGCAGTTCTTC. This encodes CASSLDRHNEQFF.

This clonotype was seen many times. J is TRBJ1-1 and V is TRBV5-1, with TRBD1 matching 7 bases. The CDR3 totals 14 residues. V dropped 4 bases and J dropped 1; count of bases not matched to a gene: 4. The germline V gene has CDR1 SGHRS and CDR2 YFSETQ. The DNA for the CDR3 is TGCGCCAGCAGCGAGGGGGCGTGGAACACTGAAGCTTTCTTT. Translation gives CASSEGAWNTEAFF.

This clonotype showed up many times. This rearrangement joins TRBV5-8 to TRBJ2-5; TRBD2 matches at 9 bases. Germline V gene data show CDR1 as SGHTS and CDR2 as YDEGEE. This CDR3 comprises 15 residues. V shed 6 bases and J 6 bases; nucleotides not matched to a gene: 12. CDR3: CASKTIAGDWKTQYF. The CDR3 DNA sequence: TGTGCCAGCAAAACCATAGCGGGGGACTGGAAGACCCAGTACTTC.

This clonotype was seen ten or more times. CDR3 in DNA: TGTGCCTGGAGGCATTACAGGGCAAGGACTGAAGCTTTCTTT. This encodes CAWRHYRARTEAFF. The chain joins TRBV30 to TRBJ1-1; perhaps TRBD1 as D (6 bases). This CDR3 has 14 amino acids. Trimming cost V 3 bases and J 5 bases, with 16 bases left between them. Germline V gene sequence: CDR1 GTSNPN, CDR2 SVGIG (reference sequence).